Detailed here is one TCR beta chain. The target antigen is unknown. The data are from a study of long-term antiretroviral therapy in people with HIV. Study-wide results and caveats: Gathering of blood took place between about 2003 and 2017, possibly under older ART regimens.

This CDR3 spans 19 amino acids. The V gene end was trimmed by 6 bases and the J gene end by 0 bases; junction bases not matched to a gene: 10. In germline, CDR1 is SNHLY, CDR2 FYNNEI. It was version v3.0 of the immunoSEQ assay that was run at survey level. Assay: immunoSEQ multiplex PCR; the TCRdb copy retains only in-frame clones and omits some. Seen here are fewer than 55,000 clones, about 96% observed once, and the top ten hold 2.7%. The rearrangement uses TRBV2 and TRBJ2-1; 14 bases are a match to TRBD2. The origin of this receptor is a woman between 50 and 59 years old with HIV. The sequencing here drew on unsorted PBMCs, taken 3.7 years after starting antiretroviral therapy. In nucleotides, the CDR3 is TGTGCCAGCAGCTGGACTAGCGGGGGGCGTGGGAGCTCCTACAATGAGCAGTTCTTC. Protein: CASSWTSGGRGSSYNEQFF.